This T cell receptor beta chain was sequenced for a study of response to subunit inactivated influenza vaccine. Looked up from germline, CDR1 is MNHEY and CDR2 is SVGEGT. The CDR3 has 12 amino acids. Trimming cost V 5 bases and J 8 bases, with 10 bases left between them. In its sample, this clonotype was seen a few times. The antigen is not known. TCRdb called the RT-PCR reads again in MiXCR, with one record for every CDR3 protein. The sample lists fewer than 550,000 distinct CDR3 sequences; about 25% were seen once. The study, taken as a whole, reports: After each seasonal influenza vaccination, few new T cells are recruited, the authors suggested.

The material was CD4+ T cells sorted from PBMCs, obtained around 5 days after vaccination. The clonotype originates from a man in his fifties who received an inactivated influenza vaccine. The rearrangement uses TRBV6-2 or TRBV6-3 and TRBJ2-1; D gene unclear. The CDR3 DNA reads TGTGCCAGCAGTAGTCTCAGGCATGAGCAGTTCTTC. This gives the protein CASSSLRHEQFF.